These T cell receptor beta chains were read from a single sample in a study of sequential checkpoint blockade in melanoma. Using immunoSEQ multiplex PCR, the repertoire was profiled, and TCRdb retains in-frame clones only, with some absent. The sample holds roughly 36,000 clones, 30% to 35% seen once. Sequenced here: tumor tissue (inferred from file names), sampled from a patient given nivolumab and ipilimumab in sequence. The origin of the receptors is a human donor with melanoma. Each CDR3 is given with its conserved first and last residue. The D gene is left open where the match is weak. Some rows mark clone size as missing; the rest say once, few, many or name a class of expanded clone.

D gene,V gene,clone size,J gene,CDR3 protein,CDR3 DNA
TRBD2,TRBV10-2,NA,TRBJ2-3,CASSDNSGGRTDTQYF,TGCGCCAGCAGTGACAATAGCGGGGGGCGCACAGATACGCAGTATTTT
NA,TRBV2,NA,TRBJ2-5,CASSAGESGTQYF,TGTGCCAGCAGTGCTGGGGAGTCTGGGACCCAGTACTTC
TRBD1,TRBV4-1,NA,TRBJ1-2,CASSQDWDRVYGYTF,TGCGCCAGCAGCCAAGATTGGGACAGAGTCTATGGCTACACCTTC
TRBD1,TRBV7-8,NA,TRBJ1-2,CASSSQQGFGYTF,TGTGCCAGCAGCTCCCAACAGGGGTTTGGCTACACCTTC
NA,TRBV11-3,NA,TRBJ2-3,CASSTPRGSGPFGNTQYF,TGTGCCAGCAGCACACCTAGGGGTAGCGGACCCTTCGGGAATACGCAGTATTTT
NA,TRBV11-3,NA,TRBJ2-1,CASSPVTRRRDEQFF,TGTGCCAGCAGCCCGGTGACGCGCAGGCGGGATGAGCAGTTCTTC
TRBD2,TRBV14,NA,TRBJ2-7,CASSPGRVIFSYEQYF,TGTGCCAGCAGCCCGGGGAGGGTTATATTCTCCTACGAGCAGTACTTC
NA,TRBV6-8,NA,TRBJ2-5,CASSYIEGETQYF,TGTGCCAGCAGTTACATCGAGGGAGAGACCCAGTACTTC
NA,TRBV5-1,NA,TRBJ2-5,CASSLLQGWEETQYF,TGCGCCAGCAGCCTCTTACAGGGATGGGAAGAGACCCAGTACTTC
TRBD2,TRBV6-8,few,TRBJ2-1,CASSYWSGTSGTISYNEQFF,TGTGCCAGCAGTTACTGGTCCGGGACTAGCGGGACCATCTCCTACAATGAGCAGTTCTTC
NA,TRBV27,NA,TRBJ2-7,CASTLGAPTGSYEQYF,TGTGCCAGCACGTTGGGGGCCCCAACGGGGTCCTACGAGCAGTACTTC
NA,TRBV5-1,NA,TRBJ2-2,CASSLEVTTGELFF,TGCGCCAGCAGCTTGGAGGTGACTACCGGGGAGCTGTTTTTT
NA,TRBV9,few,TRBJ2-1,CASSEAWPAATYNEQFF,TGTGCCAGCAGTGAAGCATGGCCGGCGGCGACCTACAATGAGCAGTTCTTC
TRBD1,TRBV14,NA,TRBJ2-7,CASSQGIIGQGRDEQYF,TGTGCCAGCAGCCAGGGTATCATCGGACAGGGTCGAGACGAGCAGTACTTC
TRBD1,TRBV11-3,few,TRBJ1-5,CASSLRQGDQPQHF,TGTGCCAGCAGCTTAAGACAGGGTGATCAGCCCCAGCATTTT
NA,TRBV15,NA,TRBJ1-2,CATSTPLGVDGYTF,TGTGCCACCAGCACCCCCCTCGGGGTGGATGGCTACACCTTC
TRBD1,TRBV5-1,NA,TRBJ1-5,CASSPGTGENQPQHF,TGCGCCAGCAGCCCAGGGACAGGGGAGAATCAGCCCCAGCATTTT